This TCR beta chain was identified during a study of CXCR3-negative and CXCR3-positive naive CD8 T cells. The authors prepared UMI-labeled TRB cDNA libraries by 5' RACE. TCRdb reprocessed the 5' RACE reads and reports one entry per CDR3 protein, with no DNA. The data include around 66,000 distinct CDR3 sequences; the top ten clones carry over 4%. Germline V gene lookup returns CDR1 SEHNR and CDR2 FQNEAQ (reference sequence). This CDR3 contains 14 residues. Concerning this clonotype: Its specificity is not known.

Whole-study findings and limits: Greater hydrophobicity was found in TRB CDR3s of CXCR3-positive naive cells than of CXCR3-negative naive cells.

The receptor comes from a human donor in good health. Some clones in this sample may be carry-over from other donors' samples. The sequencing sample was made of naive CXCR3+ CD8+ T cells from blood. Subset denoted: CD45RO-CCR7+CD27+CD95- naive CD8+ T cells expressing CXCR3 (TNR3+). V is TRBV7-9 and J is TRBJ2-1; there is no DNA to check the TCRdb D call of TRBD2. CDR3 loop: CASSARDSVGEQFF.